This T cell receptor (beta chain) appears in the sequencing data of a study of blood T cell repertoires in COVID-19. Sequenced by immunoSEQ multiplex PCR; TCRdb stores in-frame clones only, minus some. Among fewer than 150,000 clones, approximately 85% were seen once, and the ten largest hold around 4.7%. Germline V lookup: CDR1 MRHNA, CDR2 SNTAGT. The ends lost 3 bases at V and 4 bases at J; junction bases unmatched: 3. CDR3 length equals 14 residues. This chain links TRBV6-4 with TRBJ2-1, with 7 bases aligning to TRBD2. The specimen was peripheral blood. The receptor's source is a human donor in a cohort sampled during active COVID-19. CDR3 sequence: CASSESGEYNEQFF. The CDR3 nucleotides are TGTGCCAGCAGTGAAAGCGGGGAGTACAATGAGCAGTTCTTC.